This T cell receptor beta chain was sequenced for a study of T cell repertoires in cytomegalovirus infection. The CDR3 spans 15 residues. Trimming removed 1 base from V and 10 bases from J, with 19 bases in between. Germline lookup yields CDR1 SGHTA and CDR2 FQGTGA. Using its own MiXCR run on the reads, TCRdb lists one record per CDR3 protein. In the table there are about 140,000 distinct CDR3 sequences, 5.5% to 7% of which are singletons. General study points: Identification of carriers of CMV plus the relevant HLA was performed using cumulative public TCR beta family frequency.

This clonotype showed up just a few times. Its antigen is unidentified. The receptor's source is a human donor in good health (CMV status not recorded). Some clones in this sample may be carry-over from other donors' samples. Sequencing input: PBMCs. The J gene is TRBJ1-1, the V gene TRBV7-3; D perhaps matches TRBD1 (5 bases). The chain's CDR3 is CASSLNADTGRGAFF. The CDR3 nucleotides are TGTGCCAGCAGCTTAAATGCGGACACCGGTCGAGGAGCTTTCTTT.